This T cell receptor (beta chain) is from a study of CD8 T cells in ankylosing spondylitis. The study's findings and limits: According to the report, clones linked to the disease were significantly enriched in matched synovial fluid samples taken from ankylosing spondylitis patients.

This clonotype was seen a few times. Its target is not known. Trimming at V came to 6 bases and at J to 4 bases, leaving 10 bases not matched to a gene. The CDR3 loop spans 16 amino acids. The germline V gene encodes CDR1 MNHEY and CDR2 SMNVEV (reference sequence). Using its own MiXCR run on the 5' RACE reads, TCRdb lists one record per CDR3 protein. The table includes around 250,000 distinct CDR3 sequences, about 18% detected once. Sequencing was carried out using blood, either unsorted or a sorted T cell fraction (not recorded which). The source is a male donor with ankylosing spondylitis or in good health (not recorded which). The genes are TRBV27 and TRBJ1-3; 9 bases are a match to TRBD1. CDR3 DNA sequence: TGTGCCAGCAGCCACGCCGGGACAGGGAGAGGAAACACCATATATTTT. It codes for CASSHAGTGRGNTIYF.